The rows below give T cell receptor beta chains drawn from one sample of a study of response to subunit inactivated influenza vaccine. TCRdb re-analysed the RT-PCR reads in MiXCR, keeping a single row per CDR3 protein. The data hold 500,000 or so distinct CDR3 sequences, with approximately 15% observed a single time. Sample: CD4+ T cells sorted from PBMCs, taken roughly 24 months after vaccination. The receptors come from a man aged 50-75 years who received an inactivated influenza vaccine. Each CDR3 is given with its conserved first and last residue. The D gene is left open where the match is weak. Some rows mark clone size as missing; the rest say once, few, many or name a class of expanded clone.

clone size | J gene | V gene | D gene | CDR3 protein | CDR3 DNA
many | TRBJ1-2 | TRBV5-1 | . | CASRASGSNYGYTF | TGCGCCAGCAGAGCCTCAGGGTCTAACTATGGCTACACCTTC
. | TRBJ1-4 | TRBV4-3 | TRBD1 | CASSQLRTGGGEKLFF | TGCGCCAGCAGCCAACTCCGGACAGGGGGCGGTGAAAAACTGTTTTTT
many | TRBJ2-7 | TRBV9 | TRBD1 | CASSVDAGGTYEQYF | TGTGCCAGCAGCGTAGACGCAGGGGGCACCTACGAGCAGTACTTC
. | TRBJ2-2 | TRBV24-1 | . | CATSFGLNTGELFF | TGTGCCACCAGTTTCGGCCTGAACACCGGGGAGCTGTTTTTT
few | TRBJ2-7 | TRBV5-6 | TRBD1 | CASSLEWGQGGYEQYF | TGTGCCAGCAGCCTCGAGTGGGGACAGGGCGGCTACGAGCAGTACTTC
many | TRBJ2-3 | TRBV6-2/TRBV6-3 | . | CATHTAGAAGTQYF | TGTGCCACCCATACCGCTGGGGCTGCGGGTACGCAGTATTTT
. | TRBJ2-3 | TRBV5-1 | TRBD2 | CASSLALTSGGDTQYF | TGCGCCAGCAGCTTGGCCCTAACTAGCGGGGGTGATACGCAGTATTTT
. | TRBJ2-2 | TRBV12-3/TRBV12-4 | TRBD1 | CASSLGGAGTGELFF | TGTGCCAGCAGCTTAGGGGGCGCAGGCACCGGGGAGCTGTTTTTT
. | TRBJ2-1 | TRBV7-9 | TRBD2 | CASSLWTSGDNEQFF | TGTGCCAGCAGCCTTTGGACTAGCGGGGACAATGAGCAGTTCTTC
. | TRBJ2-3 | TRBV10-3 | . | CAISVPPGTGRDTQYF | TGTGCCATCAGTGTACCCCCAGGGACTGGCAGAGATACGCAGTATTTT
many | TRBJ2-7 | TRBV20-1 | . | CSVRRSSYEQYF | TGCAGTGTCCGGCGGAGCTCCTACGAGCAGTACTTC
. | TRBJ2-1 | TRBV18 | . | CASSPELQGVEQFF | TGTGCCAGCTCACCAGAGCTACAGGGAGTTGAGCAGTTCTTC
. | TRBJ2-3 | TRBV7-2 | . | CASSPGVYTDTQYF | TGTGCCAGCAGCCCAGGGGTTTACACAGATACGCAGTATTTT
few | TRBJ1-5 | TRBV2 | TRBD1 | CASSRVTGRQPQHF | TGTGCCAGCAGTCGGGTGACAGGGCGTCAGCCTCAGCATTTT
. | TRBJ1-5 | TRBV6-1 | . | CASSEWGMNNQPQHF | TGTGCCAGCAGTGAATGGGGGATGAACAATCAGCCCCAGCATTTT
few | TRBJ2-2 | TRBV28 | TRBD1 | CASSSTGGKGGELFF | TGTGCCAGCAGTTCGACAGGGGGTAAGGGCGGGGAGCTGTTTTTT
. | TRBJ1-1 | TRBV5-6 | . | CASSRGETEAFF | TGTGCCAGCAGCCGAGGTGAGACTGAAGCTTTCTTT
. | TRBJ1-2 | TRBV4-3 | . | CASSQDFKYGYTF | TGCGCCAGCAGCCAAGATTTTAAATATGGCTACACCTTC
many | TRBJ2-7 | TRBV18 | TRBD1 | CASSILTPGQGLKGLRAEQYF | TGTGCCAGCTCCATTCTGACTCCGGGACAGGGGCTAAAAGGGCTCCGGGCCGAGCAGTACTTC
many | TRBJ2-2 | TRBV10-1 | . | CASSPAKAENTGELFF | TGCGCCAGCAGTCCCGCGAAAGCCGAGAACACCGGGGAGCTGTTTTTT
. | TRBJ1-5 | TRBV20-1 | TRBD1 | CSARDLLGQGASSNQPQHF | TGCAGTGCTAGAGACCTTCTCGGACAGGGGGCGAGTAGCAATCAGCCCCAGCATTTT
. | TRBJ2-3 | TRBV2 | . | CASSVDYDTQYF | TGTGCCAGCAGTGTAGACTACGATACGCAGTATTTT
few | TRBJ2-3 | TRBV28 | . | CASSTSAADTQYF | TGTGCCAGCAGCACTAGTGCGGCAGATACGCAGTATTTT
few | TRBJ2-7 | TRBV12-3/TRBV12-4 | . | CASSFSYTYEQYF | TGTGCCAGCAGTTTCTCCTACACCTACGAGCAGTACTTC
many | TRBJ2-1 | TRBV6-6 | . | CASSLSSLEQFF | TGTGCCAGCAGTCTCTCTAGCCTTGAGCAGTTCTTC
. | TRBJ2-7 | TRBV7-2 | . | CASSLLPSSYEQYF | TGTGCCAGCAGCTTACTCCCTAGCTCCTACGAGCAGTACTTC
many | TRBJ2-3 | TRBV4-1 | . | CASSQVSGGGRDTQYF | TGCGCCAGCAGCCAAGTATCAGGGGGAGGACGAGATACGCAGTATTTT
. | TRBJ2-2 | TRBV12-3/TRBV12-4 | . | CASSLRDPNTGELFF | TGTGCCAGCAGTTTAAGGGACCCGAACACCGGGGAGCTGTTTTTT
. | TRBJ2-1 | TRBV4-3 | . | CASSKTGAYNEQFF | TGCGCCAGCAGCAAAACGGGAGCTTACAATGAGCAGTTCTTC
. | TRBJ2-7 | TRBV10-3 | TRBD1 | CAISPGQGALEQYF | TGTGCCATCTCACCTGGACAGGGGGCGTTAGAGCAGTACTTC
. | TRBJ2-1 | TRBV9 | . | CASSVEGRAVNEQFF | TGTGCCAGCAGCGTAGAGGGTAGAGCAGTCAATGAGCAGTTCTTC
few | TRBJ2-3 | TRBV7-9 | . | CASSMVTDTQYF | TGTGCCAGCAGCATGGTTACAGATACGCAGTATTTT